These 4 T cell receptor beta chains originate from one sample sequenced in a study of control samples from healthy donors and cancer patients (dated by TCRdb to the early 2020s). Library generation was performed with the immunoSEQ multiplex PCR assay. Drawn from immuneACCESS, this table holds only the in-frame rearrangements with V and J called that TCRdb kept. Clones are partly lost; checked studies trace under half to an unresolved V gene and leave the rest unexplained. The sample contains under 70,000 clones, around 90% of them found a single time. The ten biggest clones cover around an eighth of the sample. Material for sequencing was PBMCs. These receptors were collected from a man aged 60 to 75 with head and neck cancer.

The chain links TRBV28 to TRBJ1-1; no firm D call. The germline CDR1 and CDR2 sequences are MDHEN and SYDVKM. CDR3 length: 13 residues. V lost 2 bases, J lost 4 bases, and 8 bases lay in between. This CDR3 is CASSLEGSTEAFF. The CDR3 nucleotides read TGTGCCAGCAGTTTAGAGGGAAGCACTGAAGCTTTCTTT.

The CDR3 spells CASSLGPGDRIGEQYF. DNA of the CDR3: TGTGCCAGCAGCCTCGGCCCCGGGGACAGAATCGGCGAGCAGTACTTC. This chain uses TRBV5-6 with TRBJ2-7; 7 positions match TRBD1. The J segment lost 6 bases and the V segment lost 4 bases, leaving 16 bases of the junction unmatched. Germline V CDR1 and CDR2: SGHDT, YYEEEE. The CDR3 has 16 residues.

The CDR3 protein is CASSPTAGGETQYF. The CDR3 DNA reads TGTGCCAGCAGCCCAACGGCAGGGGGGGAGACCCAGTACTTC. This chain uses TRBV4-2 with TRBJ2-5, with D perhaps TRBD1 (7 bases). Trimming pared 4 bases from V and 5 bases from J, leaving 14 bases between. The CDR3 is 14 amino acids. Looked up from germline, CDR1 is LGHNA and CDR2 is YNFKEQ.

The genes are TRBV3-1 (or the pseudogene TRBV3-2) and TRBJ2-7; unclear D gene. From germline, CDR1 is LGHDT and CDR2 YNNKEL (reference sequence). The CDR3 loop spans 13 amino acids. The germline V and J ends were trimmed by 2 bases and 0 bases, with 5 bases remaining between them. CDR3 in amino acids: CASSQIGSYEQYF. The CDR3 nucleotides are TGTGCCAGCAGCCAAATCGGCTCCTACGAGCAGTACTTC.